These 10 T cell receptor beta chains came from one sample sequenced in a study of siplizumab effects on memory and regulatory T cells. Clones were read by immunoSEQ multiplex PCR, and TCRdb kept only the in-frame ones, dropping some. The sample shows some 100,000 clones, 92% of them seen only once. Specimen: Tregs sorted from blood. The receptors here all came from a human donor in good health.

The chain links TRBV4-1 to TRBJ2-5; the match to TRBD1 covers 9 bases. Germline V gene data show CDR1 as MGHRA and CDR2 as YSYEKL. This CDR3 has 17 amino acids. V lost 0 bases to trimming and J lost 3 bases; unmatched junction nucleotides: 8. The CDR3 coding sequence is TGCGCCAGCAGCCAAGATATAAAACAGGGGGCGAAAGAGACCCAGTACTTC. Translating it yields CASSQDIKQGAKETQYF.

The gene calls are TRBV6-5 and TRBJ1-2; maybe TRBD1 (6 bases). The CDR3 is made up of 15 amino acids. Trimming cost V 0 bases and J 5 bases, with 13 bases left between them. CDR1 MNHEY and CDR2 SVGAGI come from the germline V gene. The CDR3 sequence is CASSYSTGSSYGYTF. The CDR3 DNA reads TGTGCCAGCAGTTACTCGACAGGTTCCTCGTATGGCTACACCTTC.

CDR3 in DNA: TGTGCTAGTGGTTTAATGGTTGGGACAGGCTACTACGAGCAGTACTTC. As protein: CASGLMVGTGYYEQYF. The V gene is TRBV12-5, the J gene TRBJ2-7; 8 positions match TRBD1. With V trimmed by 3 bases and J by 3 bases, 10 bases remained unmatched. The germline V gene has CDR1 LGHNT and CDR2 FRNRAP. This CDR3 is 16 amino acids long. Full variable domain (remainder filled in from reference TRBV12-5 and TRBJ2-7): DARVTQTPRHKVTEMGQEVTMRCQPILGHNTVFWYRQTMMQGLELLAYFRNRAPLDDSGMPKDRFSAEMPDATLATLKIQPSEPRDSAVYFCASGLMVGTGYYEQYFGPGTRLTVT.

The chain employs TRBV30 and TRBJ2-1; D is unclear. The germline V gene encodes CDR1 GTSNPN and CDR2 SVGIG (reference sequence). CDR3 length equals 15 residues. Deletions cut 2 bases from V and 1 base from J, with 12 bases between. The CDR3 bases are TGTGCCTGGAGTCACTCTAGGCGGTCCTACAATGAGCAGTTCTTC. Translating it yields CAWSHSRRSYNEQFF.

The chain joins TRBV18 to TRBJ2-2; tentative D call: TRBD1 (6 bases). The CDR3 consists of 15 residues. V lost 6 bases and J 1 base, leaving 12 bases between the germline ends. The germline V gene encodes CDR1 KGHSH and CDR2 LQKENI. The CDR3: CASSTGTLNTGELFF. CDR3 nucleotides: TGTGCCAGCTCCACCGGGACATTGAACACCGGGGAGCTGTTTTTT.

V and J are TRBV18 and TRBJ1-5; tentative D call: TRBD1 (6 bases). Germline V gives CDR1 KGHSH, CDR2 LQKENI. The V gene lost 3 bases and the J gene lost 7 bases, with 13 bases spanning the gap. The CDR3 extends over 14 amino acids. In DNA form, the CDR3 reads TGTGCCAGCTCACCGACGGACAGTTGGCAGCCCCAGCATTTT. It yields the protein CASSPTDSWQPQHF.

The rearrangement joins TRBV27 to TRBJ2-1; no definite D call. The germline V gene has CDR1 MNHEY and CDR2 SMNVEV (reference sequence). This CDR3 region has 14 residues. V gave up 4 bases and J gave up 7 bases, with 14 bases separating them. In DNA form, the CDR3 reads TGTGCCAGCAGTTCGGCACTTTCGTGGAATGAGCAGTTCTTC. Its protein product is CASSSALSWNEQFF.

The J gene is TRBJ2-1, the V gene TRBV9, with 11 bases that match TRBD2. The CDR3 totals 16 residues. CDR1 SGDLS and CDR2 YYNGEE come from the germline V gene. Germline trimming cut 4 bases from V and 5 bases from J; bases unmatched to any gene: 8. The CDR3, as DNA: TGTGCCAGCAGCACCAGACTAGCGGGGAGGAACAATGAGCAGTTCTTC. Translating it yields CASSTRLAGRNNEQFF.

The chain joins TRBV5-6 to TRBJ1-4; D remains ambiguous. Trimming took off 3 bases at V and 4 bases at J, with 16 bases between the two ends. The CDR3 has 16 residues. Germline values: CDR1 SGHDT, CDR2 YYEEEE. The chain's CDR3 is CASSSATRRINEKLFF. DNA of the CDR3: TGTGCCAGCAGCTCCGCGACCCGACGGATTAATGAAAAACTGTTTTTT. The variable domain in full, with the rest retrieved from reference TRBV5-6 and TRBJ1-4, is DAGVTQSPTHLIKTRGQQVTLRCSPKSGHDTVSWYQQALGQGPQFIFQYYEEEERQRGNFPDRFSGHQFPNYSSELNVNALLLGDSALYLCASSSATRRINEKLFFGSGTQLSVL.

The rearrangement uses TRBV5-1 and TRBJ1-2, with D maybe TRBD1 (6 bases). The germline V gene encodes CDR1 SGHRS and CDR2 YFSETQ. The CDR3 covers 11 residues. Between the trimmed V and J ends, which lost 3 bases and 7 bases, there was a span of 7 bases. CDR3 sequence reads: CASSWGAGYTF. DNA of the CDR3: TGCGCCAGCAGCTGGGGGGCTGGCTACACCTTC.